This T cell receptor (beta chain) was identified in a study of T cells in Graves' hyperthyroidism and ophthalmopathy. Amplification of TCR beta CDR3 regions was performed using RNA transcripts as template. Primed by the HTBI set, a first-round RT-PCR was run on the TCR CDR3. TCRdb ran MiXCR on the multiplex PCR reads and lists one entry per CDR3 protein. The sample has 700,000 or so distinct CDR3 sequences, 16% seen once. No ophthalmopathy progression within 18 months constituted stable Graves' hyperthyroidism. This CDR3 comprises 16 residues. The V and J ends lost 4 bases and 5 bases, in that order; junction bases with no gene match: 13. Germline-derived CDR1 and CDR2 are MDHEN and SYDVKM. This clonotype was observed at least ten times.

The chain links TRBV28 to TRBJ2-7; TRBD1 matches at 8 bases. Sequencing input: blood. This receptor was taken from a man aged 18-30 years with Graves' hyperthyroidism. The CDR3, as DNA: TGTGCCAGCAGTTCAATCACAGGGGGGAAACGTAACGAGCAGTACTTC. Protein sequence: CASSSITGGKRNEQYF. The complete variable domain, with remaining parts taken from reference TRBV28 and TRBJ2-7, reads DVKVTQSSRYLVKRTGEKVFLECVQDMDHENMFWYRQDPGLGLRLIYFSYDVKMKEKGDIPEGYSVSREKKERFSLILESASTNQTSMYLCASSSITGGKRNEQYFGPGTRLTVT.